The present T cell receptor (beta chain) was sequenced within a study of blood T cell repertoires in COVID-19. The CDR3 contains 15 residues. V trimming: 2 bases; J trimming: 5 bases; junction bases outside the gene matches: 5. The germline V gene encodes CDR1 LGHDT and CDR2 YNNKEL (reference sequence). Study processing details: Scientists estimated how many nucleated cells there were by amplifying reference gene primers. Here immunoSEQ multiplex PCR was the method, and the copy in TCRdb shows in-frame clones only, minus some. The D gene and trimming were derived from the DNA, and the V and J assignments and clone size from that table. The table has about 49,000 clones, roughly 90% seen once; the top ten hold 10% to 15%.

Sequencing was done on a sample of peripheral blood. The rearrangement joins TRBV3-1 (or the pseudogene TRBV3-2) to TRBJ1-4, with 7 positions matching TRBD1. The TCR originated in a man of 80 years or more with acute or convalescent COVID-19. Here the CDR3 DNA reads TGTGCCAGCAGCCAACCCAACAGGGGCAATGAAAAACTGTTTTTT. Translating gives CASSQPNRGNEKLFF.